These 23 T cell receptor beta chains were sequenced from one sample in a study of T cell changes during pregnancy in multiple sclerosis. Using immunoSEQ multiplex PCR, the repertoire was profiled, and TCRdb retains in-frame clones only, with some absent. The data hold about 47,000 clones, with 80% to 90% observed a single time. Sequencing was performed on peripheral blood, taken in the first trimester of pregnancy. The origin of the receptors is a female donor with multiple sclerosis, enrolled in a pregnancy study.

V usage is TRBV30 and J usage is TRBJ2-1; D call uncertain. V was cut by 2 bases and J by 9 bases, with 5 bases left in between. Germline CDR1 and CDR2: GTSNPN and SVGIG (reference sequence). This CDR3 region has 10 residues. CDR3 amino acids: CAWSSSEQFF. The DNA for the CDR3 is TGTGCCTGGAGTTCTTCTGAGCAGTTCTTC.

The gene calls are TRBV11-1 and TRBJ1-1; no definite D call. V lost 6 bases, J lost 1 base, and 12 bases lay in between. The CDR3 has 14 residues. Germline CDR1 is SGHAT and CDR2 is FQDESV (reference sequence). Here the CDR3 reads CASRSRKQNTEAFF. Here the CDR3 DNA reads TGTGCCAGCAGGTCTCGAAAGCAGAACACTGAAGCTTTCTTT.

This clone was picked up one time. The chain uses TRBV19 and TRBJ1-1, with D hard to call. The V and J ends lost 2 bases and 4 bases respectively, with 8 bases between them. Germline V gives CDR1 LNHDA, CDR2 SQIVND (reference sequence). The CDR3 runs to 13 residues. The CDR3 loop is CASSINWATEAFF. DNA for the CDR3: TGTGCCAGTAGTATAAATTGGGCCACTGAAGCTTTCTTT.

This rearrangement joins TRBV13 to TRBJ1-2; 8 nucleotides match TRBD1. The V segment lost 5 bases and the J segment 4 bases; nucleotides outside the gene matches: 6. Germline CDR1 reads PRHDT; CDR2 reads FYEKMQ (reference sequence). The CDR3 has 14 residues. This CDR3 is CASSIGGTGYGYTF. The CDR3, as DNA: TGTGCCAGCAGCATCGGCGGGACAGGCTATGGCTACACCTTC.

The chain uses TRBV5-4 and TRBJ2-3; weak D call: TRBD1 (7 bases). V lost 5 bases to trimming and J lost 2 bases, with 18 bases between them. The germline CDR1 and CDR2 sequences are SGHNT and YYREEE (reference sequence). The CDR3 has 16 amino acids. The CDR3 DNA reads TGTGCCAGCAGATCAAGACAGGGAGGTGACACAGATACGCAGTATTTT. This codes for CASRSRQGGDTDTQYF.

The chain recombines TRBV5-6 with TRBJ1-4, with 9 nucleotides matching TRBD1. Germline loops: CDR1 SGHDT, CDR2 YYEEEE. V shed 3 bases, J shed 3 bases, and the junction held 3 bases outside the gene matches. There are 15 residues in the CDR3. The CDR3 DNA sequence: TGTGCCAGCAGCTACCGACAGGGGGCTAATGAAAAACTGTTTTTT. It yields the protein CASSYRQGANEKLFF.

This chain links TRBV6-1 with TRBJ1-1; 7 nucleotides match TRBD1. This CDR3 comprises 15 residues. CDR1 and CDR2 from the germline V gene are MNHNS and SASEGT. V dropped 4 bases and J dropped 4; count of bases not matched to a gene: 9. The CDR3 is CASSVTGDGGTEAFF. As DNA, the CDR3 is TGTGCCAGCAGTGTTACAGGGGATGGGGGCACTGAAGCTTTCTTT.

CDR3 nucleotides: TGTGCCAGCAGCACCCACTATCCGGGACACCACAATCAGCCCCAGCATTTT. This gives the protein CASSTHYPGHHNQPQHF. The chain has TRBV9 and TRBJ1-5; weak D call: TRBD1 (6 bases). The CDR3 loop spans 17 amino acids. The V gene's germline CDR1 is SGDLS and CDR2 YYNGEE. Deletions cut 4 bases from V and 3 bases from J, with 20 bases between.

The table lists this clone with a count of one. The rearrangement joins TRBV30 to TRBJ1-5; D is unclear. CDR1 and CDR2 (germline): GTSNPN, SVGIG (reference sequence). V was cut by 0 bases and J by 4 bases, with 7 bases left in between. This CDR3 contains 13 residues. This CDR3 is CAWSVAENQPQHF. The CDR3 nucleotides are TGTGCCTGGAGTGTAGCGGAAAATCAGCCCCAGCATTTT.

This CDR3 reads CASSPATGSYNEQFF. In DNA, the CDR3 is TGTGCCAGCAGCCCTGCGACAGGGAGCTACAATGAGCAGTTCTTC. This chain links TRBV13 with TRBJ2-1; 7 nucleotides match TRBD1. The CDR3 has 15 amino acids. Germline V gene data show CDR1 as PRHDT and CDR2 as FYEKMQ (reference sequence). V shed 5 bases and J 3 bases; nucleotides not matched to a gene: 7.

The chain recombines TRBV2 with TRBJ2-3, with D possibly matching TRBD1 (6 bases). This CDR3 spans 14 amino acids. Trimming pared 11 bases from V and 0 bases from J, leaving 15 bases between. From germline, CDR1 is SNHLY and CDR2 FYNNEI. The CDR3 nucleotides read TGTGCCGGCAAGGGGCAGGGGAGCACAGATACGCAGTATTTT. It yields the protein CAGKGQGSTDTQYF. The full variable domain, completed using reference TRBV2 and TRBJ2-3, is EPEVTQTPSHQVTQMGQEVILRCVPISNHLYFYWYRQILGQKVEFLVSFYNNEISEKSEIFDDQFSVERPDGSNFTLKIRSTKLEDSAMYFCAGKGQGSTDTQYFGPGTRLTVL.

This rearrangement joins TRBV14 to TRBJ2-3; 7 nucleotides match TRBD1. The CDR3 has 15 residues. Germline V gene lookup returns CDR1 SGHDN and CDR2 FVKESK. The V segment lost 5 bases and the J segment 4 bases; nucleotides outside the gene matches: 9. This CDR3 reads CASSGRQGRADTQYF. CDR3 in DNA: TGTGCCAGCAGCGGAAGACAGGGAAGAGCAGATACGCAGTATTTT.

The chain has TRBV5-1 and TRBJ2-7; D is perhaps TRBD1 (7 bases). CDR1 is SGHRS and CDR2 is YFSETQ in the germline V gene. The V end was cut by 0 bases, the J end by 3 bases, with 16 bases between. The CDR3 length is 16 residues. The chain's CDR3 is CASSLDGRQGGYEQYF. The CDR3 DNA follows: TGCGCCAGCAGCTTGGATGGAAGGCAGGGGGGCTACGAGCAGTACTTC.

CDR3 bases: TGTGCCTGGAGTCGGGGGACTGAAGCTTTCTTT. It is translated as CAWSRGTEAFF. The chain combines TRBV30 with TRBJ1-1, with TRBD1 as a possible D gene (5 bases). The CDR3 is 11 residues long. Trimming removed 2 bases at V and 5 bases at J, with 6 bases between. The germline V gene has CDR1 GTSNPN and CDR2 SVGIG (reference sequence).

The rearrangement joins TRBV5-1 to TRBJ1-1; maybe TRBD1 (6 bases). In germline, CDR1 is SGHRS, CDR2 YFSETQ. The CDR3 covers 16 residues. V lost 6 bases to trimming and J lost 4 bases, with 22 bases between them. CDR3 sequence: CASTLGSGTFSTEAFF. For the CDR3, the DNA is TGCGCCAGCACCCTGGGATCTGGGACATTCTCCACTGAAGCTTTCTTT.

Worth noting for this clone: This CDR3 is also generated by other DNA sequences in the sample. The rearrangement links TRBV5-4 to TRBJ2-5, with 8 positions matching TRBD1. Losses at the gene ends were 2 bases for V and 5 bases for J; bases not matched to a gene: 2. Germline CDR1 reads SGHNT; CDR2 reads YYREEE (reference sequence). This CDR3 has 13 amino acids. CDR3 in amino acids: CASSFYRGETQYF. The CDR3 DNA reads TGTGCCAGCAGCTTTTACAGGGGGGAGACCCAGTACTTC.

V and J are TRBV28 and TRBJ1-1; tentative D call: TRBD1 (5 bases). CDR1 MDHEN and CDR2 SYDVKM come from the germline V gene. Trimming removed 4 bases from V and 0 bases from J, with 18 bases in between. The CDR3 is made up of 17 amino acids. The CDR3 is CASSSLGALNMNTEAFF. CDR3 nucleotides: TGTGCCAGCAGTTCCTTAGGGGCCCTAAACATGAACACTGAAGCTTTCTTT.

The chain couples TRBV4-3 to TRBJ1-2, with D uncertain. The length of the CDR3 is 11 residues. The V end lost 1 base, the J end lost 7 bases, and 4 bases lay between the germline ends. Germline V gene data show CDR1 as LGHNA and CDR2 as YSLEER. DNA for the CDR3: TGCGCCAGCAGCCAAGGAGGTGGCTACACCTTC. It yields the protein CASSQGGGYTF.

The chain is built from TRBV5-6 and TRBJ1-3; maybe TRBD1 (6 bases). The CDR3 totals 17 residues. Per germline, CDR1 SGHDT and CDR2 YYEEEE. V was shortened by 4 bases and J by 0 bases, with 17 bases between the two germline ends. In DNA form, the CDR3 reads TGTGCCAGCAGCACCCCCCGGACAGCCAGCTCTGGAAACACCATATATTTT. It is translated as CASSTPRTASSGNTIYF.

CDR3: CASSEDRVTDTQYF. CDR3 in DNA: TGTGCCAGCAGTGAGGACAGGGTAACAGATACGCAGTATTTT. V usage is TRBV6-1 and J usage is TRBJ2-3; 8 bases fit TRBD1. Germline values: CDR1 MNHNS, CDR2 SASEGT. V trimming: 3 bases; J trimming: 3 bases; junction bases outside the gene matches: 2. The CDR3 has 14 residues.

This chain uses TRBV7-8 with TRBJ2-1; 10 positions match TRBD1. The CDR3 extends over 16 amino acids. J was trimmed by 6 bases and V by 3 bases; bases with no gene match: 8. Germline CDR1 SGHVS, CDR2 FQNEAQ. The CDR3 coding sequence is TGTGCCAGCAGCTTGGGTCGACAGGGGGCCGGCAATGAGCAGTTCTTC. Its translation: CASSLGRQGAGNEQFF.

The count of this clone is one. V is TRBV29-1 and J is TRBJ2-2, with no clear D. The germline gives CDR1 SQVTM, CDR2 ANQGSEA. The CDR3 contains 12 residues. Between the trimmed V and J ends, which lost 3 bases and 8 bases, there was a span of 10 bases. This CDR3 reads CSVDTGTGELFF. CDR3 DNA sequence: TGCAGCGTTGACACGGGTACGGGGGAGCTGTTTTTT.

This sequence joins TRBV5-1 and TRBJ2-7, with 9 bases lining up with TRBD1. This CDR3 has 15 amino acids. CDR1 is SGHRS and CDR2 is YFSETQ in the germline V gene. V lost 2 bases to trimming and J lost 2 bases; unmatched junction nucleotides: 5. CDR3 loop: CASSFSGQGAYEQYF. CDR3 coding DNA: TGCGCCAGCAGCTTCTCGGGACAGGGTGCCTACGAGCAGTACTTC.